This passage covers 6 T cell receptor beta chains from one sample sequenced in a study of tumor-infiltrating lymphocytes in primary liver carcinoma. Germline DNA was extracted too, while blood RNA derived from unsorted whole blood. From about 0.5 ug of total RNA, TCR beta-specific cDNA was reverse-transcribed using a constant-region primer. Nested multiplex PCR, run for three rounds with slightly modified ARM-PCR, yielded TCR beta libraries. It was with TRBV1-TRBV30 forward primers and a C-beta reverse primer that the first two PCR rounds were run, at approximately 10 cycles each. TCRdb re-called the multiplex PCR reads with MiXCR, one entry per CDR3 protein. The table records approximately 320,000 distinct CDR3 sequences, almost 60% of them present only once. Sequenced material: peripheral blood. These receptors originate from a woman in her 30s with primary liver carcinoma and hepatitis B virus infection.

The J gene is TRBJ2-1, the V gene TRBV5-4; the D is unclear. CDR1 and CDR2 (germline): SGHNT, YYREEE (reference sequence). V lost 5 bases and J lost 8, with 14 bases in between. The CDR3 is 13 residues long. Here the CDR3 reads CASSPQVVDEQFF. For the CDR3, the DNA is TGTGCCAGCAGTCCCCAGGTGGTTGATGAGCAGTTCTTC.

The rearrangement joins TRBV14 to TRBJ2-2; D not resolved. The CDR3 is made up of 14 amino acids. The germline V gene encodes CDR1 SGHDN and CDR2 FVKESK. Trimming left V 3 bases short and J 6 bases short, with 11 bases between. Here the CDR3 reads CASSHESSPGELFF. The CDR3 region has the DNA TGTGCCAGCAGCCATGAGAGTAGCCCCGGGGAGCTGTTTTTT.

As to this clonotype: One junction end does not reproduce the germline sequence, and a read error may be involved. The chain recombines TRBV4-1 with TRBJ2-7; D ambiguous. Looked up from germline, CDR1 is MGHRA and CDR2 is YSYEKL. The CDR3 runs 13 residues. DNA for the CDR3: TGCGACAGCAGTCAAGAAATTGGTTACGAGCAGTACTTC. Encoded protein: CDSSQEIGYEQYF.

As regards this clonotype: The CDR3 carries no conserved terminal phenylalanine or tryptophan, so it likely arises from a read error. The chain combines TRBV29-1 with TRBJ1-4, with D unclear. Looked up from germline, CDR1 is SQVTM and CDR2 is ANQGSEA. The CDR3 loop spans 13 amino acids. Trimming cost V 5 bases and J 7 bases, with 14 bases left between them. Written as DNA, the CDR3 is TGCAGCGTTTCCCCCAACGTCGGTGAAAAACTGTTTATT. This translates into CSVSPNVGEKLFI.

This clonotype was seen just once. In DNA form, the CDR3 reads TGTGCCAGCAGCTTAGGAGACAGCGGCGAGCAGTACTTC. It is translated as CASSLGDSGEQYF. The chain joins TRBV7-9 to TRBJ2-7; D possibly matches TRBD1 or TRBD2 (5 bases each). Deletions cut 1 base from V and 6 bases from J, with 10 bases between. The CDR3 spans 13 residues. Germline lookup yields CDR1 SEHNR and CDR2 FQNEAQ (reference sequence).

The chain combines TRBV14 with TRBJ2-2, with a possible D match to TRBD2 (5 bases). Trimming stripped 4 bases from V and 2 bases from J, with 17 bases between. The CDR3 length is 17 residues. The germline V gene encodes CDR1 SGHDN and CDR2 FVKESK. The CDR3 DNA sequence: TGTGCCAGCAGCCCAAGAGCGGAAAGTCTAAACACCGGGGAGCTGTTTTTT. Protein product: CASSPRAESLNTGELFF.